This T cell receptor beta chain was identified in a study of T cells in narcolepsy. Regarding the study as a whole: No autoreactive T cell clone sequences appeared in some memory CD4+ repertoires. Comparing one patient's CSF and blood CD4+ clonotypes highlighted HCRT- and TRIB2-specific autoreactive clonotypes.

The repertoire was sequenced with immunoSEQ multiplex PCR; TCRdb's copy has only in-frame clones and lacks some. The profile shows 25,000 to 35,000 clones, around 80% of them singletons. On this clone itself: The antigen is not known.

The CDR3 has 17 amino acids. V lost 0 bases, J lost 8 bases, and 22 bases lay in between. Looked up from germline, CDR1 is LGHNA and CDR2 is YNFKEQ. This TCR was recovered from a human donor with narcolepsy. The rearrangement uses TRBV4-2 and TRBJ1-2; a possible D gene is TRBD1 (5 bases). Input material: CD45RA- memory CD4+ T cells from PBMCs. In DNA, the CDR3 is TGTGCCAGCAGCCAAGAGGTTATGGGACGGATGACGGGGGGCTACACCTTC. Its translation is CASSQEVMGRMTGGYTF.